Presented here are 17 T cell receptor beta chains from one specimen sequenced in a study of blood T cell repertoires in COVID-19. Some clones are missing from TCRdb's copy, which holds only in-frame ones; the method was immunoSEQ multiplex PCR. The repertoire includes around 150,000 clones, about three quarters of them detected once, and 2.8% sits in the top ten. Sequencing was done on a sample of peripheral blood. The receptors come from a man in his 70s with acute or convalescent COVID-19.

The rearrangement joins TRBV4-1 to TRBJ1-2; 7 nucleotides line up with TRBD1. Losses at the gene ends were 1 base for V and 3 bases for J; bases not matched to a gene: 11. Per germline, CDR1 MGHRA and CDR2 YSYEKL. The length of the CDR3 is 17 residues. As DNA, the CDR3 is TGCGCCAGCAGCCAAGGGGTGGATAGGGGGCTTGACTATGGCTACACCTTC. This codes for CASSQGVDRGLDYGYTF.

The genes are TRBV3-1 (or the pseudogene TRBV3-2) and TRBJ2-7, with TRBD2 matching over 16 bases. V shed 4 bases, J shed 5 bases, and the junction held 11 bases outside the gene matches. Germline loops: CDR1 LGHDT, CDR2 YNNKEL (reference sequence). The CDR3 consists of 18 residues. For the CDR3, the DNA is TGTGCCAGCAGCCGCAGTGAGGGACTAGCGGGAGGGCCTCACGAGCAGTACTTC. It translates to CASSRSEGLAGGPHEQYF.

The genes are TRBV30 and TRBJ2-5; a weak D match, TRBD1 (6 bases). Germline lookup yields CDR1 GTSNPN and CDR2 SVGIG (reference sequence). The CDR3 extends over 13 amino acids. Between the trimmed V and J ends, which lost 4 bases and 3 bases, there was a span of 12 bases. This chain's CDR3 is CAWNRQVEETQYF. CDR3 nucleotide sequence: TGTGCCTGGAACCGACAGGTTGAAGAGACCCAGTACTTC.

The chain recombines TRBV4-2 with TRBJ2-3; 8 bases agree with TRBD2. This CDR3 region has 18 residues. CDR1 is LGHNA and CDR2 is YNFKEQ in the germline V gene. The V and J ends lost 0 bases and 3 bases, in that order; junction bases with no gene match: 11. As DNA, the CDR3 is TGTGCCAGCAGCCAAGATCTGGGTGGTCTAGCGGGTACAGATACGCAGTATTTT. Encoded protein: CASSQDLGGLAGTDTQYF.

The sample holds one count of this clone. Written as DNA, the CDR3 is TGTGCCAGCAGACTTAACACCGGGGAGCTGTTTTTT. Protein sequence: CASRLNTGELFF. V and J are TRBV2 and TRBJ2-2, with unresolved D. Germline CDR1 is SNHLY and CDR2 is FYNNEI. V was clipped by 6 bases and J by 2 bases, with 4 bases between them. The CDR3 sequence is 12 residues long. The full variable domain, its missing parts supplied by reference TRBV2 and TRBJ2-2, is EPEVTQTPSHQVTQMGQEVILRCVPISNHLYFYWYRQILGQKVEFLVSFYNNEISEKSEIFDDQFSVERPDGSNFTLKIRSTKLEDSAMYFCASRLNTGELFFGEGSRLTVL.

V usage is TRBV5-6 and J usage is TRBJ1-1; 9 nucleotides line up with TRBD1. Trimming took 3 bases from V and 6 from J; bases not matched to a gene: 9. CDR3 size: 15 residues. From germline, CDR1 is SGHDT and CDR2 YYEEEE. In nucleotides, the CDR3 is TGTGCCAGCAGCTCGGTTGGACAGGGGTTAGCTGAAGCTTTCTTT. Translation gives CASSSVGQGLAEAFF.

This clone has more than one count but fewer than ten. The chain recombines TRBV10-2 with TRBJ2-1, with 11 positions matching TRBD2. With 4 bases clipped from V and 7 bases from J, the junction kept 3 bases outside the gene matches. This CDR3 has 14 amino acids. Germline V gives CDR1 WSHSY, CDR2 SAAADI. The CDR3 nucleotides are TGCGCCAGCAGTGTAGCGGGGGGGAGGAATGAGCAGTTCTTC. Translated: CASSVAGGRNEQFF.

The rearrangement joins TRBV5-1 to TRBJ1-4, with D perhaps matching TRBD1 (6 bases). The V end lost 2 bases, the J end lost 5 bases, and 13 bases lay between the germline ends. The CDR3 consists of 15 residues. Germline lookup yields CDR1 SGHRS and CDR2 YFSETQ. The CDR3 coding sequence is TGCGCCAGCAGCTTACAGGGTCAGTCGAATGAAAAACTGTTTTTT. Protein sequence: CASSLQGQSNEKLFF.

The V and J genes are TRBV5-1 and TRBJ1-2, with a possible D match to TRBD1 (6 bases). The V gene's germline CDR1 is SGHRS and CDR2 YFSETQ. The CDR3 length is 13 residues. Trimming took off 4 bases at V and 6 bases at J, with 13 bases between the two ends. The CDR3 DNA follows: TGCGCCAGCAGCACCGGGACAAAGAATGGCTACACCTTC. This sequence encodes CASSTGTKNGYTF.

The chain recombines TRBV9 with TRBJ2-1; 9 nucleotides agree with TRBD2. V shed 1 base, J shed 3 bases, and the junction held 8 bases outside the gene matches. Germline loops: CDR1 SGDLS, CDR2 YYNGEE. The CDR3 consists of 17 residues. As DNA, the CDR3 is TGTGCCAGCAGCGTACAGGAGCTAGCGGGGTTCTACAATGAGCAGTTCTTC. Its protein is CASSVQELAGFYNEQFF.

The chain recombines TRBV10-3 with TRBJ2-1, with 7 bases matching TRBD2. Unmatched junction bases numbered 9, after V lost 5 bases and J lost 5 bases. Germline-derived CDR1 and CDR2 are ENHRY and SYGVKD. The CDR3 extends over 15 amino acids. As DNA, the CDR3 is TGTGCCATCAGTTCCCAGGCTAGCGGAAACAATGAGCAGTTCTTC. This translates into CAISSQASGNNEQFF.

CDR3 loop: CASSYSRRGDTQYF. In nucleotides, the CDR3 is TGTGCCAGCAGTTACAGCCGTAGAGGGGATACGCAGTATTTT. The V gene is TRBV6-5, the J gene TRBJ2-3; D possibly corresponds to TRBD2 (5 bases). V was pared by 2 bases and J by 6 bases, with 12 bases between. CDR3 length: 14 amino acids. CDR1 and CDR2 from the germline V gene are MNHEY and SVGAGI.

In this sample, this clone is medium-sized. The chain combines TRBV6-5 with TRBJ1-1, with 7 nucleotides matching TRBD1. V dropped 7 bases and J dropped 11; count of bases not matched to a gene: 19. This CDR3 region has 15 residues. Germline V lookup: CDR1 MNHEY, CDR2 SVGAGI. The CDR3 is CASTPRGRGSLLAFF. DNA of the CDR3: TGTGCCAGCACCCCAAGGGGGCGCGGATCTTTGTTGGCTTTCTTT.

The chain combines TRBV6-2 or TRBV6-3 with TRBJ2-4, with a possible D match to TRBD1 (7 bases). This CDR3 has 15 residues. CDR1 and CDR2 from the germline V gene are MNHEY and SVGEGT. Trimming removed 4 bases at V and 0 bases at J, with 10 bases between. The CDR3 spells CASSSGGLAKNIQYF. CDR3 sequence (DNA): TGTGCCAGCAGTTCAGGGGGACTAGCCAAAAACATTCAGTACTTC.

This clone was counted many times. The chain has TRBV4-2 and TRBJ2-3; D may be TRBD2 (5 bases). Trimming took 3 bases from V and 5 from J, leaving 6 bases between them. Germline V lookup: CDR1 LGHNA, CDR2 YNFKEQ. The CDR3 consists of 12 residues. The CDR3 nucleotides are TGTGCCAGCAGCCATGGGAGAGATACGCAGTATTTT. Its translation: CASSHGRDTQYF.

The CDR3 loop reads CASHREIYEQYF. The CDR3 DNA reads TGTGCCAGCCACAGGGAGATCTACGAGCAGTACTTC. The V and J genes are TRBV6-6 and TRBJ2-7; weak D call: TRBD1 (6 bases). From germline, CDR1 is MNHNY and CDR2 SVGAGI (reference sequence). The CDR3 sequence is 12 residues long. V was clipped by 8 bases and J by 3 bases, with 11 bases between them.

The table lists this clone with a few counts. The chain carries TRBV5-1 and TRBJ2-7; maybe TRBD1 (5 bases). The CDR3 is 14 amino acids. The ends were cut back, 0 bases at V and 6 bases at J, with 13 bases in the middle. Germline V gene data show CDR1 as SGHRS and CDR2 as YFSETQ. As DNA, the CDR3 is TGCGCCAGCAGCTTGGTTCAGGGCAGTTCCGAGCAGTACTTC. Residues: CASSLVQGSSEQYF.